Listed below are T cell receptor beta chains from one sample, sequenced in a study of human T cells and chemical hapten exposure. TCRdb used MiXCR to reprocess the RACE reads, holding one entry per CDR3 protein. The repertoire holds roughly 380,000 distinct CDR3 sequences, with around 5.5% as singletons. Source: whole blood, taken in connection with sensitization to the hapten diphenylcyclopropenone (DPC). These receptors came from a woman between 50 and 59 years old with alopecia areata. Some clones in this sample may be carry-over from other donors' samples. The CDR3 runs from the conserved cysteine through the conserved F or W.

v_gene,CDR3aa
TRBV10-3,CAISSLPGTEAFF
TRBV15,CATSRPPDGRGNTQYF
TRBV7-2,CASSLAWSSGGNEQFF
TRBV6-5,CASSYRPGQGLANEKLFF
TRBV29-1,CSAAQPNGDTEAFF
TRBV20-1,CSASGPLEQYF
TRBV27,CASIGGGRATDTQYF
TRBV6-2/TRBV6-3,CASSYPQTSPTVF
TRBV6-6,CASSFPGQGAGEAFF
TRBV29-1,CSVGSREAFF
TRBV4-1,CASSQDERADYGYTF
TRBV7-2,CASSFGGGREQFF
TRBV12-3/TRBV12-4,CASSLSLGQVHEQYF
TRBV7-2,CASSLELGRPLRTEAFF
TRBV21-1,CATRGRAMFF
TRBV15,CATRGEEDTGELFF
TRBV28,CASRHPFVRDQPQHF
TRBV4-1,CASSQEASGGRVDEQFF
TRBV11-2,CASSRRGQGANNEQFF
TRBV19,CASRPGGMNTEAFF
TRBV6-1,CASIWTGGDYGYTF
TRBV25-1,CASSASGRAGELFF
TRBV12-3/TRBV12-4,CASSFGLSSYEQYF
TRBV21-1,CASSKGWGSRDTQYF
TRBV24-1,CATRAGDAITGELFF
TRBV28,CASSPPRDSDEQYF
TRBV24-1,CATGTWGDTQYF